Presented here are 17 T cell receptor beta chains from one specimen sequenced in a study of human T cells and chemical hapten exposure. TCRdb processed the RACE reads anew with MiXCR; each CDR3 protein has one entry. The sample yields 380,000 or so distinct CDR3 sequences, around 5.5% seen once. As to time point: pre-sensitization, week 0. Treatment denoted: therapeutic diphenylcyclopropenone sensitization with weekly scalp DPC. This sample comprised whole blood, obtained in connection with sensitization to the hapten diphenylcyclopropenone (DPC). These receptors originate from a young woman with alopecia areata. Some clones in this sample may be carry-over from other donors' samples.

This clonotype came up many times. The gene calls are TRBV4-2 and TRBJ1-1; D possibly corresponds to TRBD1 (5 bases). V was cut by 2 bases and J by 4 bases, with 11 bases left in between. The CDR3 spans 14 residues. Germline lookup yields CDR1 LGHNA and CDR2 YNFKEQ. DNA for the CDR3: TGTGCCAGCAGCCAATTAACAGGAGTCACTGAAGCTTTCTTT. It specifies CASSQLTGVTEAFF.

There are many counts of this clonotype. The chain has TRBV20-1 and TRBJ1-2; 7 nucleotides agree with TRBD1. V was pared by 0 bases and J by 7 bases, with 5 bases of the junction left unmatched. The CDR3 sequence is 13 residues long. Per germline, CDR1 DFQATT and CDR2 SNEGSKA (reference sequence). CDR3 in DNA: TGCAGTGCTAGAGAACAGGGGTGGGGTGGCTACACCTTC. Translated, it gives CSAREQGWGGYTF.

This clonotype was found many times. In this CDR3 the conserved last residue, phenylalanine or tryptophan, is missing, so a read error is likely. It is unclear where the CDR3 begins or ends on the DNA, so no DNA is shown, and the CDR3 is as TCRdb lists it. The genes are TRBV7-9 and TRBJ2-4. The CDR3 sequence runs 9 residues, both termini included. Germline CDR1 and CDR2: SEHNR and FQNEAQ (reference sequence). CDR3 region: CASSPEDLL.

The genes are TRBV27 and TRBJ2-1; 15 positions agree with TRBD2. Germline V gene sequence: CDR1 MNHEY, CDR2 SMNVEV (reference sequence). There are 17 residues in the CDR3. Losses at the gene ends were 4 bases for V and 9 bases for J; bases not matched to a gene: 10. The CDR3 nucleotides read TGTGCCAGCAGTTCGAAACCGGGACTAGCGGGGGGTTTTGAGCAGTTCTTC. Protein product: CASSSKPGLAGGFEQFF.

This clonotype was seen at least ten times. V usage is TRBV6-6 and J usage is TRBJ1-1; possible D gene TRBD1, 5 bases. The CDR3 contains 15 residues. Germline values: CDR1 MNHNY, CDR2 SVGAGI (reference sequence). V lost 2 bases, J lost 5 bases, and 15 bases lay in between. CDR3 loop: CASSYQGHERTEAFF. The CDR3 region has the DNA TGTGCCAGCAGTTACCAAGGACACGAGAGGACTGAAGCTTTCTTT.

The chain recombines TRBV7-9 with TRBJ2-2, with a weak D call TRBD1 (6 bases). Germline V gene lookup returns CDR1 SEHNR and CDR2 FQNEAQ (reference sequence). CDR3 length: 18 residues. Trimming took 5 bases from V and 6 from J, leaving 25 bases between them. CDR3 DNA: TGTGCCAGCAGCCCTCTACGACAGGAACGCCGCGCCGCCGGGGAGCTGTTTTTT. Translation gives CASSPLRQERRAAGELFF.

The chain has TRBV19 and TRBJ1-2; 8 nucleotides match TRBD1. V was clipped by 5 bases and J by 7 bases; unmatched bases: 3. The length of the CDR3 is 12 residues. The germline V gene encodes CDR1 LNHDA and CDR2 SQIVND (reference sequence). This chain's CDR3 is CASSEDRAGYTF. In DNA, the CDR3 is TGTGCCAGTAGTGAGGACAGGGCTGGCTACACCTTC.

The chain is built from TRBV28 and TRBJ2-3; 13 bases are a match to TRBD2. The junction had 9 bases not matched to a gene; V was cut back by 6 bases and J by 6 bases. Germline-derived CDR1 and CDR2 are MDHEN and SYDVKM. CDR3 length equals 16 residues. The CDR3 reads CASSLGLAGASDTQYF. CDR3 nucleotides: TGTGCCAGCAGCCTAGGACTAGCGGGGGCGTCGGATACGCAGTATTTT.

This chain joins TRBV29-1 and TRBJ1-2; maybe TRBD1 (5 bases). Trimming left V 3 bases short and J 4 bases short, with 9 bases between. CDR3 length equals 12 residues. Germline V CDR1 and CDR2: SQVTM, ANQGSEA. CDR3 in DNA: TGCAGCGTTGAGTGGGGGGGCTATGGCTACACCTTC. This encodes CSVEWGGYGYTF.

This clonotype was counted many times. The rearrangement uses TRBV11-1 and TRBJ2-7; 9 bases agree with TRBD1. The germline V gene encodes CDR1 SGHAT and CDR2 FQDESV (reference sequence). V shed 5 bases, J shed 4 bases, and the junction held 9 bases outside the gene matches. The CDR3 consists of 15 residues. In nucleotides, the CDR3 is TGTGCCAGCAGCGGAGGGACAGGGACGAGGTACGAGCAGTACTTC. Its translation: CASSGGTGTRYEQYF.

This clonotype has ten or more counts. CDR3 bases: TGTGCCAGCAGTTTGTTGGTATCTGGGGCCAACGTCCTGACTTTC. It is translated as CASSLLVSGANVLTF. This sequence joins TRBV28 and TRBJ2-6; no clear D gene. V lost 3 bases, J lost 1 base, and 7 bases lay in between. Germline V gene sequence: CDR1 MDHEN, CDR2 SYDVKM. This CDR3 is built from 15 residues. The full variable domain, in which reference TRBV28 and TRBJ2-6 provide the parts outside the CDR3, is DVKVTQSSRYLVKRTGEKVFLECVQDMDHENMFWYRQDPGLGLRLIYFSYDVKMKEKGDIPEGYSVSREKKERFSLILESASTNQTSMYLCASSLLVSGANVLTFGAGSRLTVL.

This clonotype was observed a few times. The CDR3 here is CASSLTGRNSPLHF. CDR3 in DNA: TGTGCCAGCAGCTTAACAGGGAGGAATTCACCCCTCCACTTT. V gene TRBV5-6 combines with J gene TRBJ1-6; possibly TRBD1 for D (6 bases). V shed 2 bases and J shed 7 bases, with 10 bases lying between them. CDR1 SGHDT and CDR2 YYEEEE come from the germline V gene. This CDR3 contains 14 residues.

This chain joins TRBV29-1 and TRBJ1-2, with a tentative D call TRBD1 (6 bases). Trimming cost V 0 bases and J 8 bases, with 19 bases left between them. The CDR3 consists of 15 residues. CDR1 and CDR2 from the germline V gene are SQVTM and ANQGSEA. In DNA form, the CDR3 reads TGCAGCGTTGAAGATCGTTTCGTTACCCAGGGGGGCTACACCTTC. It translates to CSVEDRFVTQGGYTF.

This clonotype was recorded at least ten times. The genes are TRBV29-1 and TRBJ1-2; weak D call: TRBD1 (6 bases). The CDR3 sequence is 13 residues long. CDR1 and CDR2 (germline): SQVTM, ANQGSEA. Trimming removed 7 bases at V and 3 bases at J, with 15 bases between. CDR3 sequence reads: CSAATGPDYGYTF. For the CDR3, the DNA is TGCAGCGCTGCGACAGGCCCGGACTATGGCTACACCTTC.

In its sample, this clonotype was seen many times. The chain joins TRBV2 to TRBJ1-4; D gene unclear. The CDR3 has 15 amino acids. Trimming shortened V by 2 bases and J by 8 bases, and 15 bases separated the two germline ends. Per germline, CDR1 SNHLY and CDR2 FYNNEI. CDR3 loop: CASSETPEIGEKLFF. CDR3 sequence (DNA): TGTGCCAGCAGTGAAACGCCAGAGATTGGGGAAAAACTGTTTTTT.

This chain uses TRBV7-2 with TRBJ2-5; no definite D call. CDR3 length equals 15 residues. V was clipped by 1 base and J by 2 bases, with 11 bases between them. Germline CDR1 reads SGHTA; CDR2 reads FQGNSA. The CDR3 region is CASSLGDMQQETQYF. The CDR3 bases are TGTGCCAGCAGCTTAGGAGACATGCAGCAAGAGACCCAGTACTTC.

A few counts support this clonotype. The V gene is TRBV6-6, the J gene TRBJ2-7; tentative D call: TRBD2 (6 bases). V dropped 7 bases and J dropped 3 bases, with 16 bases sitting between them. This CDR3 is 14 amino acids long. The V gene's germline CDR1 is MNHNY and CDR2 SVGAGI (reference sequence). CDR3 region: CASTRGTVDYEQYF. For the CDR3, the DNA is TGTGCCAGCACACGGGGGACGGTAGACTACGAGCAGTACTTC.